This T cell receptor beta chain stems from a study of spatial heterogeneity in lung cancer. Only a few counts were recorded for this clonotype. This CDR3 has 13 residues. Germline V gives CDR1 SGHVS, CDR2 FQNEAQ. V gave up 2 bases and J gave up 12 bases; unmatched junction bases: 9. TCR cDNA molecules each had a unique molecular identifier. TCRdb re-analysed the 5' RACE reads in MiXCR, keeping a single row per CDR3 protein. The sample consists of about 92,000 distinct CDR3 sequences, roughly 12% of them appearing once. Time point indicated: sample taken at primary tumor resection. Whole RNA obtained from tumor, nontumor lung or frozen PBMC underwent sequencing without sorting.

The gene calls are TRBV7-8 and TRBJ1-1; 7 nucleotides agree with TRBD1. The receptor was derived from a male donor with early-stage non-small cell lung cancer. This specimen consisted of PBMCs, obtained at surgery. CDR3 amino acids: CASSLNGQVSSFF. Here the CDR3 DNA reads TGTGCCAGCAGCTTAAACGGACAGGTCTCTTCTTTCTTT.